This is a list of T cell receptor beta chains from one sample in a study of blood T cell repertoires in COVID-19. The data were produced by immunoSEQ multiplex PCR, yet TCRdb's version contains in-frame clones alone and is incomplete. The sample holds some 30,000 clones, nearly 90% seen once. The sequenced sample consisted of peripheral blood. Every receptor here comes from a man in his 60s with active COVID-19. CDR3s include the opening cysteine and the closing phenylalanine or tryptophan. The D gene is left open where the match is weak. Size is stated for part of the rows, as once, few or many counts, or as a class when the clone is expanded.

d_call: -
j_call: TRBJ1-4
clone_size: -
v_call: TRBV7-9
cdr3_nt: TGTGCCAGCAGCTTAGGCGGCAGGGTAGGAGAAAAACTGTTTTTT
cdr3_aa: CASSLGGRVGEKLFF

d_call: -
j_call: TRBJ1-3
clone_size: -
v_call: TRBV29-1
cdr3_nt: TGCAGCGTATGGGCGTCTGGAAACACCATATATTTT
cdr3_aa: CSVWASGNTIYF

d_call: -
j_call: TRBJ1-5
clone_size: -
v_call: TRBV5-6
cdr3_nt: TGTGCCAGCAGCTTTGGGGGCAGGCAGCCCCAGCATTTT
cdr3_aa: CASSFGGRQPQHF

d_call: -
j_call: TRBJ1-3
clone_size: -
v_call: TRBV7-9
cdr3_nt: TGTGCCAGCCTACTGGCCAGGGCAGGAAACACCATATATTTT
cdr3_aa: CASLLARAGNTIYF

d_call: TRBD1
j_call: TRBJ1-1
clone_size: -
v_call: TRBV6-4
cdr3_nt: TGTGCCAGCAAACCGGGACAGGGGGCGGTGGGAGCTTTCTTT
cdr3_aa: CASKPGQGAVGAFF

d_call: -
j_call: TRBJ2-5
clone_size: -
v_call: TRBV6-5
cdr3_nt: TGTGCCAGCAGCATCGGGGGTCCCCAAGAGACCCAGTACTTC
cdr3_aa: CASSIGGPQETQYF

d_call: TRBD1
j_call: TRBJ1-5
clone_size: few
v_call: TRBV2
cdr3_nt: TGTGCCAGCACTGGACAGGGGGCGGCGAGCAATCAGCCCCAGCATTTT
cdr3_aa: CASTGQGAASNQPQHF

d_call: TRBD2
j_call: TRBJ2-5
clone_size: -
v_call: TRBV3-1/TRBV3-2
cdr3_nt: TGTGCCAGCAGCCCTCCCGCCAGCGGGGGGATAGCCCGACAGTCGACCCAGTACTTC
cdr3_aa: CASSPPASGGIARQSTQYF

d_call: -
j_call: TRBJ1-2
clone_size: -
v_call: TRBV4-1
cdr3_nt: TGCGCCAGCACCTTGGGGGGAGGCTACGGCTACACCTTC
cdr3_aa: CASTLGGGYGYTF

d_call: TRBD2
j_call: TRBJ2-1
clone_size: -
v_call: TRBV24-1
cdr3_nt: TGTGCCACCAAGGCCCTAGCGGGGGATGGTAATGAGCAGTTCTTC
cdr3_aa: CATKALAGDGNEQFF

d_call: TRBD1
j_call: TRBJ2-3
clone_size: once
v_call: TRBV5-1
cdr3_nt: TGCGCCAGCACGACAGGGGTGGTCACAGATACGCAGTATTTT
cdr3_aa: CASTTGVVTDTQYF

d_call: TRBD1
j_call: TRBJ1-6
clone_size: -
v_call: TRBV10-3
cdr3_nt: TGTGCCATCAGTGAGACAGGGGGCAATAATTCACCCCTCCACTTT
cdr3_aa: CAISETGGNNSPLHF

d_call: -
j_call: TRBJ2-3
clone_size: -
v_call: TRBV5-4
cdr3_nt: TGTGCCAGCAGCTTGGAGACTAAGGCGGATACGCAGTATTTT
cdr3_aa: CASSLETKADTQYF

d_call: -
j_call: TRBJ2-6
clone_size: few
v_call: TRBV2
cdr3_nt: TGTGCCACACCCCCCTGGGCAGACCTATCTGGGGCCAACGTCCTGACTTTC
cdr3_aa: CATPPWADLSGANVLTF

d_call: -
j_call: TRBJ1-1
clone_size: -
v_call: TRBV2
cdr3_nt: TGTGCCAGCAGTGACGGGGTCCGGGTGGGGAACACTGAAGCTTTCTTT
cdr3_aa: CASSDGVRVGNTEAFF

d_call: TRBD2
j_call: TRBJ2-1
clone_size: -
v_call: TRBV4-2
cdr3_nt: TGTGCCAGCAGCCAAGATTCGGCGGGGGGCTACAATGAGCAGTTCTTC
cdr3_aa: CASSQDSAGGYNEQFF

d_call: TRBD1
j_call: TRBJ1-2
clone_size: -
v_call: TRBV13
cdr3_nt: TGTGCCAGCAGCCTAGGGAACAGGGGTCGCTACTATGGCTACACCTTC
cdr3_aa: CASSLGNRGRYYGYTF

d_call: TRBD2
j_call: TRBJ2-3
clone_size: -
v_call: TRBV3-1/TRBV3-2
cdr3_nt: TGTGCCAGCAGCCGGACTAGCGGGGGGCGCACAGATACGCAGTATTTT
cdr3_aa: CASSRTSGGRTDTQYF

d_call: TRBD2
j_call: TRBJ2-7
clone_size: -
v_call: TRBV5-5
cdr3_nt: TGTGCCAGCAGCCCGAGAGTAGCGGGGTCCTACGAGCAGTACTTC
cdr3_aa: CASSPRVAGSYEQYF

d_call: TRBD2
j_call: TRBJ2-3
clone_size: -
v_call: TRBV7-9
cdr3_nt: TGTGCCAGCAGCTTAGCAGCGGGGGGGATAGATACGCAGTATTTT
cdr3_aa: CASSLAAGGIDTQYF

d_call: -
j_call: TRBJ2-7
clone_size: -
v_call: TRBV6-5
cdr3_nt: TGTGCCAGCAGTTACTCTGGCATAGGGGTAACCTACGAGCAGTACTTC
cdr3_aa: CASSYSGIGVTYEQYF

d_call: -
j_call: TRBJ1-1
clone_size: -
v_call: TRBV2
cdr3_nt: TGTGCCAGCAGTGCACCGGTCGTTGGTTTCTTT
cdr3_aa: CASSAPVVGFF

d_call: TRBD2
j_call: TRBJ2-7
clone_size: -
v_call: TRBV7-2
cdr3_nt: TGTGCCAGCGGCGCTAGCGGGGTCGAGCAGTACTTC
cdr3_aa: CASGASGVEQYF

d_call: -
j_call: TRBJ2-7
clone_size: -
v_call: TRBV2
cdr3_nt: TGTGCCAGCAGTGAACAAGGGGTGGTGCGGACCCAGGACGAGCAGTACTTC
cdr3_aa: CASSEQGVVRTQDEQYF

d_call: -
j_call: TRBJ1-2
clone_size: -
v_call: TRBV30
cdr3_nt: TGTGCCTGGGTTCACCGGGACAACCTTGGCTACACCTTC
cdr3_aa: CAWVHRDNLGYTF

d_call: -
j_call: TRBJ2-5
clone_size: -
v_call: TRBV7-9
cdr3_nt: TGTGCCAGCAGCTTCACAGTATTACAAGAGACCCAGTACTTC
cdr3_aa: CASSFTVLQETQYF

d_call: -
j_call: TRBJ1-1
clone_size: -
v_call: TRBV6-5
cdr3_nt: TGTGCCAGCAGCCTGGTCACGGGAGGGCACACTGAAGCTTTCTTT
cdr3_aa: CASSLVTGGHTEAFF

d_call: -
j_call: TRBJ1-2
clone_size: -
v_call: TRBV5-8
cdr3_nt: TGTGCCAGCAGCCTAGACAGTACTTATGGCTACACCTTC
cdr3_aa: CASSLDSTYGYTF

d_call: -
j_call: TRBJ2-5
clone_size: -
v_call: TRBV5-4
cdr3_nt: TGTGCCAGCAGTCTCCGGGACTTAGAGACCCAGTACTTC
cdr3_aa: CASSLRDLETQYF

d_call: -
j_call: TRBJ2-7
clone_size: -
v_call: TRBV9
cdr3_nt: TGTGCCAGCAGCATGGACGGGGGAAGGCAGTACTTC
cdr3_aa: CASSMDGGRQYF

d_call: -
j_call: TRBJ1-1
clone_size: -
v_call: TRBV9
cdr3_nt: TGTGCCAGCAGCCCCATAGGAGGGGTGAACACTGAAGCTTTCTTT
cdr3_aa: CASSPIGGVNTEAFF

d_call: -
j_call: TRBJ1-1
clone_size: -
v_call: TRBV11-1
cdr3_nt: TGTGCCAGCAGCGTCGGGTCTTTAAACACTGAAGCTTTCTTT
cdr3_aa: CASSVGSLNTEAFF

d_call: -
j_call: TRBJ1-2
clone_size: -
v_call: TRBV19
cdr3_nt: TGTGCCAGTATAGGGGGTCCCTCTAACTATGGCTACACCTTC
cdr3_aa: CASIGGPSNYGYTF

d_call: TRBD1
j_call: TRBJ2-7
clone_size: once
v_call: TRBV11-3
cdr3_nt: TGTGCCAGCAGCGACCCGGGACAGGGCCCCTACGAGCAGTACTTC
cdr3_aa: CASSDPGQGPYEQYF

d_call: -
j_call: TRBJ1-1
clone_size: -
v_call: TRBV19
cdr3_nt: TGTGCCAGTAGTATCGGCAGGGCGAATGCTGAAGCTTTCTTT
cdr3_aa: CASSIGRANAEAFF

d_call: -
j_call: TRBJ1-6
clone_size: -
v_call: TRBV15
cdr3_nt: TGTGCCACCAGCAGAGAGGACAGATCGGGCTATAATTCACCCCTCCACTTT
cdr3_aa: CATSREDRSGYNSPLHF

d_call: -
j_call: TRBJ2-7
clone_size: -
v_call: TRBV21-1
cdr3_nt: TGTGCCAGCAGCAAAGTTGGGGGACAGGGGGCGTACGAGCAGTACTTC
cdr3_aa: CASSKVGGQGAYEQYF

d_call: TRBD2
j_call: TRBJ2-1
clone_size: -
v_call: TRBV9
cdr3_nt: TGTGCCAGCAGCGTAACTAGCGGGGGATTCCATGAGCAGTTCTTC
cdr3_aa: CASSVTSGGFHEQFF

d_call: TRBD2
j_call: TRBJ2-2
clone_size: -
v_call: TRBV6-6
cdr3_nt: TGTGCCAGCAGTCCCTCTAGCGGGGGGGCGAACACCGGGGAGCTGTTTTTT
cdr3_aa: CASSPSSGGANTGELFF

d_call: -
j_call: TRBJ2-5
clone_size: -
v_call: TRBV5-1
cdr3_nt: TGCGCCAGCGCCGGCCCTATCTTCACAGGGGAGACCCAGTACTTC
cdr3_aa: CASAGPIFTGETQYF

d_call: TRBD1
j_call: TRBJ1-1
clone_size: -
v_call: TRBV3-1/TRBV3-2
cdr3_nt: TGTGCCAGCAGCCGACAGGGGGACACTGAAGCTTTCTTT
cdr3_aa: CASSRQGDTEAFF

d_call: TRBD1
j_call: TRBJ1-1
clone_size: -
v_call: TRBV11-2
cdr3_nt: TGTGCCAGCAGCTCGACAGGGCCCCGGAACACTGAAGCTTTCTTT
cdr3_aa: CASSSTGPRNTEAFF

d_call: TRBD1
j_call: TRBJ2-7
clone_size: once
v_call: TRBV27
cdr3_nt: TGTGCCAGCAGTACAGGGGGTCGCGAGCAGTACTTC
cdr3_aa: CASSTGGREQYF

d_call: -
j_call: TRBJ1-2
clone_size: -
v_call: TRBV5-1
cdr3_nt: TGCGCCAGCAGCCCCGAGAGACAACGTTATGGCTACACCTTC
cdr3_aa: CASSPERQRYGYTF

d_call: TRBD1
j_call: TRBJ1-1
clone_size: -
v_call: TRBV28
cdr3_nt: TGTGCCAGCAGTTCCATGGACAGGGACGGCGCTGAAGCTTTCTTT
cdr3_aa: CASSSMDRDGAEAFF

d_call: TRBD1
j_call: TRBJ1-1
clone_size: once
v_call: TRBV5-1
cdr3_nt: TGCGCCAGCAGCTCTGGACAGGGCAACACTGAAGCTTTCTTT
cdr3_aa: CASSSGQGNTEAFF

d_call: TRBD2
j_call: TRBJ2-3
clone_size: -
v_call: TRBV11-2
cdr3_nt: TGTGCCAGCAGCTTCCCAACCAGGACTAGCGGGGAGGCAGATACGCAGTATTTT
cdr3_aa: CASSFPTRTSGEADTQYF

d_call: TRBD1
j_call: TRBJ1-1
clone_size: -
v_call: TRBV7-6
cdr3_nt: TGTGCCAGCAGCTTAGAAGGGACAGGGTATTGGAACACTGAAGCTTTCTTT
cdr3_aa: CASSLEGTGYWNTEAFF

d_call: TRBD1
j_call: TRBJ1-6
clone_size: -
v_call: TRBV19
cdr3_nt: TGTGCCAGTAGTAGGGACAGGGCGGCTAATTCACCCCTCCACTTT
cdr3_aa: CASSRDRAANSPLHF

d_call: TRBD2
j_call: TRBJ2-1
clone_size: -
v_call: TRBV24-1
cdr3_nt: TGTGCCACCAGTGATTCCCTAGCGGGGCTTCGGGGAAATGAGCAGTTCTTC
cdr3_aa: CATSDSLAGLRGNEQFF

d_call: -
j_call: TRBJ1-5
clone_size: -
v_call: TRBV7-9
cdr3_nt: TGTGCCAGCAGCATACAGAATCAGCCCCAGCATTTT
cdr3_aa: CASSIQNQPQHF

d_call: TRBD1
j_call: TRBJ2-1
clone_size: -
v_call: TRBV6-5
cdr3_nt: TGTGCCAGCAGTTATACAGGGGTGAGAGAGCAGTTCTTC
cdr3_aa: CASSYTGVREQFF